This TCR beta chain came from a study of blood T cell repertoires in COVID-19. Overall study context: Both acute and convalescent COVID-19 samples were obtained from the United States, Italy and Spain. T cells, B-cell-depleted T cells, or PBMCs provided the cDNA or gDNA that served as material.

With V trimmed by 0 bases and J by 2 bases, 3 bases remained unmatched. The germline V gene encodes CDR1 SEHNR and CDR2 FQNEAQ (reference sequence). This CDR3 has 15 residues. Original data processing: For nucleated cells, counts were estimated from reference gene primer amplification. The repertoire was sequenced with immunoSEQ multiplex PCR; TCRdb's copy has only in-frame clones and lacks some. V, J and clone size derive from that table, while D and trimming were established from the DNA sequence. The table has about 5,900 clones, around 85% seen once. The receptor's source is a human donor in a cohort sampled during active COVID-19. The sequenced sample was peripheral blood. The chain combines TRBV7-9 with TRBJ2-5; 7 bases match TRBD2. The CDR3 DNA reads TGTGCCAGCAGCTTAGCCAGCGGGGCTCAAGAGACCCAGTACTTC. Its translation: CASSLASGAQETQYF.